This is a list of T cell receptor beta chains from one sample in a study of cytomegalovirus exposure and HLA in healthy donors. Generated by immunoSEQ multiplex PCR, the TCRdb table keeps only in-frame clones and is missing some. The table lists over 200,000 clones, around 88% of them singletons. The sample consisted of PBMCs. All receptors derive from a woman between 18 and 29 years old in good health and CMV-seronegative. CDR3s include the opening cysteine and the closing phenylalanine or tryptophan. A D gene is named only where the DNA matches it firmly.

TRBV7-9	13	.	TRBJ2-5	CASLRTPQETQYF	TGTGCCAGCCTCCGAACTCCCCAAGAGACCCAGTACTTC
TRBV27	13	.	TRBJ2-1	CASSLSGRGTQFF	TGTGCCAGCAGTTTAAGTGGAAGGGGGACGCAGTTCTTC
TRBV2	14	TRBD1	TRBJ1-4	CASGGTGWGEKLFF	TGTGCCAGCGGGGGGACAGGGTGGGGTGAAAAACTGTTTTTT
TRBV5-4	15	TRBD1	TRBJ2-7	CASSADRGLSYEQYF	TGTGCCAGCAGCGCCGACAGGGGACTCTCCTACGAGCAGTACTTC
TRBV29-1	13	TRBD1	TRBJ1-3	CSVSGTGGNTIYF	TGCAGCGTTTCGGGGACAGGGGGAAACACCATATATTTT
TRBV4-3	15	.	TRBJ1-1	CASSQDTGKYTEAFF	TGCGCCAGCAGCCAAGACACAGGAAAGTACACTGAAGCTTTCTTT
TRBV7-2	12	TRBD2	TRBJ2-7	CASSLSGGEQYF	TGTGCCAGCAGCTTGTCGGGAGGGGAGCAGTACTTC
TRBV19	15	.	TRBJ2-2	CASRFGVTNTGELFF	TGTGCCAGTAGATTCGGGGTTACAAACACCGGGGAGCTGTTTTTT
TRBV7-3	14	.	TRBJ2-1	CASSRSDRGNEQFF	TGTGCCAGCAGCCGATCGGACCGGGGAAATGAGCAGTTCTTC
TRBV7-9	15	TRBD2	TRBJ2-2	CASSLDSGLAGELFF	TGTGCCAGCAGCTTAGATAGCGGGTTGGCCGGGGAGCTGTTTTTT
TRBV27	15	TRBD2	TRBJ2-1	CASSARLASLNEQFF	TGTGCCAGCAGTGCCAGACTAGCCTCCTTGAATGAGCAGTTCTTC
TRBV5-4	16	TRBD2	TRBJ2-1	CASSLAGLAAHGEQFF	TGTGCCAGCAGCTTGGCCGGACTAGCGGCCCACGGTGAGCAGTTCTTC
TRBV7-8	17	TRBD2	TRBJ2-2	CASSLGSSGRSTGELFF	TGTGCCAGCAGCTTAGGCTCTAGCGGGAGGAGCACCGGGGAGCTGTTTTTT
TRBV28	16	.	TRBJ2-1	CASSSSIAAFYNEQFF	TGTGCCAGCAGTTCCTCAATAGCGGCATTCTACAATGAGCAGTTCTTC
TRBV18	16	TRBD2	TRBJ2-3	CASSPGLAAHWGTQYF	TGTGCCAGCTCACCGGGACTAGCGGCTCATTGGGGTACGCAGTATTTT
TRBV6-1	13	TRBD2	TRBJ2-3	CASRDSGRHTQYF	TGTGCCAGCAGGGATAGCGGGAGACATACGCAGTATTTT
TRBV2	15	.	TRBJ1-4	CASSERGRANEKLFF	TGTGCCAGCAGTGAAAGGGGAAGGGCTAATGAAAAACTGTTTTTT